The sequence of this T cell receptor beta chain was determined in a study of PD-1 blockade in classical Hodgkin lymphoma. TCRdb keeps only in-frame clones here, not all; method: immunoSEQ multiplex PCR. In the table there are some 19,000 clones, around 75% of which are singletons. In this sample, this clone turned up a few times. Antigen specificity is unknown. V was shortened by 8 bases and J by 2 bases, with 15 bases between the two germline ends. This CDR3 is built from 14 residues. CDR1 is SEHNR, CDR2 FQNEAQ, per germline (reference sequence). Time point here: cycle 4 day 1 (C4D1), after six to seven weeks of nivolumab. Every patient was affected by relapse after autologous stem cell transplantation, while exposure to brentuximab vedotin was not uniform. Researchers report purifying CD4+ T cells from thawed PBMCs by magnetic negative selection. Notes on the study in general: Complete responders entered with baseline diversity on par with newly diagnosed patients, the results showed.

The chain joins TRBV7-9 to TRBJ1-2; tentative D call: TRBD1 (6 bases). The source was CD4+ T cells from blood, collected before the fourth cycle of nivolumab. The source is a human donor with classical Hodgkin lymphoma. The CDR3 DNA sequence: TGTGCCAGCGTCCCCGCGGGGGGCAACTATGGCTACACCTTC. This encodes CASVPAGGNYGYTF.